This T cell receptor beta chain was found in a study of T cells in Graves' hyperthyroidism and ophthalmopathy. Study conclusions and caveats: Most thyroid clonotypes expanded above 0.001 were also detected in blood. Ophthalmopathy was distinguished from stable hyperthyroidism by 13 V-J signatures.

Trimming took 8 bases from V and 3 from J, leaving 13 bases between them. Germline V CDR1 and CDR2: MNHNS, SASEGT. The CDR3 covers 13 residues. This clonotype was detected many times. Its specificity is not known. Researchers amplified the TCR beta CDR3 regions from RNA transcripts. HTBI primers were the set used in a first-round RT-PCR of the TCR CDR3. From the multiplex PCR reads, TCRdb called clonotypes with MiXCR, one entry per CDR3 protein. The sample carries hundreds of thousands of distinct CDR3 sequences, 15% to 20% recorded once. Researchers barred patients who had uncontrolled infection, other autoimmune disease, pregnancy or lactation. Extraction of PBMCs used under 13 ml of fresh peripheral blood.

The gene calls are TRBV6-1 and TRBJ1-1; maybe TRBD1 (6 bases). The sample taken for sequencing was blood. The TCR was taken from a woman aged 25-40 years with Graves' hyperthyroidism. The CDR3 coding sequence is TGTGCCAGCGGAGAGGGGGGCTACACTGAAGCTTTCTTT. Translated: CASGEGGYTEAFF.